These T cell receptor beta chains were read from a single sample in a study of blood T cell repertoires in COVID-19. Method: immunoSEQ multiplex PCR; TCRdb's copy keeps in-frame clones and lacks some. The sample holds 85,000 to 130,000 clones, 65% to 90% seen once. Input material: PBMCs or T cells enriched from blood (not recorded which). The receptors stem from a woman in her forties or fifties who had recovered from COVID-19. Each CDR3 is given with its conserved first and last residue. The order of the fields is J gene, V gene, D gene, CDR3 length, CDR3 protein, CDR3 DNA. A D gene is named only where the DNA matches it firmly.

J gene: TRBJ1-1; V gene: TRBV7-9; D gene: TRBD1; CDR3 length: 13; CDR3 protein: CASSSQDRTEAFF; CDR3 DNA: TGTGCCAGCAGCTCGCAGGACAGGACTGAAGCTTTCTTT
J gene: TRBJ2-5; V gene: TRBV4-1; D gene: TRBD2; CDR3 length: 18; CDR3 protein: CASSQDLGSLAGKETQYF; CDR3 DNA: TGCGCCAGCAGCCAAGATCTAGGGAGTCTAGCGGGTAAAGAGACCCAGTACTTC
J gene: TRBJ2-7; V gene: TRBV6-5; D gene: .; CDR3 length: 13; CDR3 protein: CGVGRGIYYEQYF; CDR3 DNA: TGTGGAGTCGGCAGGGGCATTTACTACGAGCAGTACTTC
J gene: TRBJ1-6; V gene: TRBV7-9; D gene: .; CDR3 length: 17; CDR3 protein: CASSLNRVGGRESPLHF; CDR3 DNA: TGTGCCAGCAGCTTAAACCGTGTGGGGGGGAGAGAGTCACCCCTCCACTTT
J gene: TRBJ2-7; V gene: TRBV11-2; D gene: .; CDR3 length: 13; CDR3 protein: CASSPGQPVAQYF; CDR3 DNA: TGTGCCAGCAGCCCCGGACAGCCTGTCGCCCAGTACTTC
J gene: TRBJ1-2; V gene: TRBV27; D gene: .; CDR3 length: 15; CDR3 protein: CASSLYGEPHYGYTF; CDR3 DNA: TGTGCCAGCAGTTTATATGGGGAGCCGCACTATGGCTACACCTTC
J gene: TRBJ1-3; V gene: TRBV6-5; D gene: .; CDR3 length: 15; CDR3 protein: CASSYSRQIGNTIYF; CDR3 DNA: TGTGCCAGCAGTTACTCGAGGCAGATTGGAAACACCATATATTTT
J gene: TRBJ2-2; V gene: TRBV14; D gene: TRBD1; CDR3 length: 16; CDR3 protein: CASSQSKGAVTGELFF; CDR3 DNA: TGTGCCAGCAGCCAATCTAAGGGGGCAGTCACCGGGGAGCTGTTTTTT
J gene: TRBJ1-4; V gene: TRBV30; D gene: .; CDR3 length: 11; CDR3 protein: CAWSGPEKLFF; CDR3 DNA: TGTGCCTGGAGTGGGCCTGAAAAACTGTTTTTT
J gene: TRBJ2-7; V gene: TRBV5-4; D gene: TRBD1; CDR3 length: 15; CDR3 protein: CASSSSGTAPYEQYF; CDR3 DNA: TGTGCCAGCAGCTCCTCCGGGACAGCTCCCTACGAGCAGTACTTC
J gene: TRBJ2-5; V gene: TRBV5-1; D gene: TRBD1; CDR3 length: 16; CDR3 protein: CASSSEGQGATETQYF; CDR3 DNA: TGCGCCAGCAGCTCGGAAGGACAGGGGGCTACTGAGACCCAGTACTTC
J gene: TRBJ2-7; V gene: TRBV5-1; D gene: TRBD1; CDR3 length: 14; CDR3 protein: CASSVTGLDPPLYF; CDR3 DNA: TGCGCCAGCAGCGTGACAGGGTTAGATCCCCCCTTGTACTTC
J gene: TRBJ1-5; V gene: TRBV23-1; D gene: TRBD1; CDR3 length: 15; CDR3 protein: CASSHPWTGPQPQHF; CDR3 DNA: TGCGCCAGCAGTCATCCCTGGACAGGGCCCCAGCCCCAGCATTTT
J gene: TRBJ1-1; V gene: TRBV19; D gene: TRBD1; CDR3 length: 12; CDR3 protein: CATKDRGTEAFF; CDR3 DNA: TGTGCCACTAAGGACAGGGGCACTGAAGCTTTCTTT
J gene: TRBJ1-6; V gene: TRBV30; D gene: .; CDR3 length: 13; CDR3 protein: CAWGRQEYSPLHF; CDR3 DNA: TGTGCCTGGGGGAGACAGGAGTATTCACCCCTCCACTTT
J gene: TRBJ1-2; V gene: TRBV5-1; D gene: TRBD1; CDR3 length: 16; CDR3 protein: CASSLAAGGFNYGYTF; CDR3 DNA: TGCGCCAGCAGCTTGGCGGCAGGGGGATTCAACTATGGCTACACCTTC
J gene: TRBJ2-2; V gene: TRBV19; D gene: TRBD1; CDR3 length: 13; CDR3 protein: CAGGTGRTGELFF; CDR3 DNA: TGTGCCGGGGGGACAGGGCGGACCGGGGAGCTGTTTTTT
J gene: TRBJ2-4; V gene: TRBV5-1; D gene: TRBD1; CDR3 length: 16; CDR3 protein: CASSRGDRLAKNIQYF; CDR3 DNA: TGCGCCAGCAGCAGGGGGGACAGGCTAGCCAAAAACATTCAGTACTTC
J gene: TRBJ2-5; V gene: TRBV2; D gene: TRBD1; CDR3 length: 15; CDR3 protein: CASRFRDSRQETQYF; CDR3 DNA: TGTGCCAGCAGGTTCCGGGACAGCCGCCAAGAGACCCAGTACTTC
J gene: TRBJ2-7; V gene: TRBV5-4; D gene: TRBD2; CDR3 length: 14; CDR3 protein: CASSKLAAPHEQYF; CDR3 DNA: TGTGCCAGCAGCAAACTAGCGGCCCCACACGAGCAGTACTTC
J gene: TRBJ2-7; V gene: TRBV6-1; D gene: .; CDR3 length: 15; CDR3 protein: CASSGQRVSSYEQYF; CDR3 DNA: TGTGCCAGCAGTGGACAGCGGGTCAGCTCCTACGAGCAGTACTTC
J gene: TRBJ2-7; V gene: TRBV3-1/TRBV3-2; D gene: .; CDR3 length: 15; CDR3 protein: CASSLRDVQEGEQYF; CDR3 DNA: TGTGCCAGCAGCCTCCGGGACGTCCAGGAGGGCGAGCAGTACTTC
J gene: TRBJ2-3; V gene: TRBV3-1/TRBV3-2; D gene: .; CDR3 length: 17; CDR3 protein: CASSQDPDSLYTDTQYF; CDR3 DNA: TGTGCCAGCAGCCAAGATCCGGACAGCCTATACACAGATACGCAGTATTTT
J gene: TRBJ1-2; V gene: TRBV24-1; D gene: .; CDR3 length: 13; CDR3 protein: CATSDFHNYGYTF; CDR3 DNA: TGTGCCACCAGTGATTTCCATAACTATGGCTACACCTTC
J gene: TRBJ1-3; V gene: TRBV30; D gene: .; CDR3 length: 15; CDR3 protein: CAWSLGGVSGNTIYF; CDR3 DNA: TGTGCCTGGAGTCTAGGGGGGGTCTCCGGAAACACCATATATTTT
J gene: TRBJ1-2; V gene: TRBV5-1; D gene: TRBD1; CDR3 length: 14; CDR3 protein: CASSLGQGIYGYTF; CDR3 DNA: TGCGCCAGCAGCTTGGGACAGGGCATCTATGGCTACACCTTC